This note documents a single T cell receptor (beta chain) sequence. There is no known antigen for this receptor. Nothing much larger sits one base from this clone, and base qualities are not available. The immunoSEQ Assay, a bias-controlled multiplex PCR, was used to amplify TCRbeta CDR3 regions from genomic DNA. The original methods were these. The number of nucleated cells in each sample was estimated from the amplification of reference gene primers within the assay. Sequence reads were collapsed and filtered to measure the absolute abundance of every unique TCRbeta CDR3 rearrangement. For each sample, productive Simpson clonality was calculated as the square root of Simpson's diversity index across productive rearrangements. TCRdb's version of the immuneACCESS table is confined to in-frame rearrangements and falls short of the full clone set. An unresolved V gene accounts for under half of the shortfall where checked; the remainder is of unknown origin. The V and J calls and the clone size are those of that table, but D and trimming were determined from the DNA. In all, the sample holds tens of thousands of clones, and approximately 80% of those were seen once. Roughly 20% of the sample is held by the ten biggest clonotypes.

The sample belongs to a study of blood T cell repertoires in COVID-19 (dated by TCRdb to 2019 to 2021). For the study in its entirety: Samples from collaborators originated in the United States, Italy and Spain and spanned both the acute and convalescent phases of COVID-19. The prospective study material was composed of cDNA or gDNA derived from T cells, B-cell-depleted T cells, or PBMCs. Deeply sampled blood TCRbeta repertoires from subjects exposed to, actively infected with, or recovered from COVID-19 were included in the dataset. The repertoires were made available in a free public database intended to serve as a resource for research on the immune response to SARS-CoV-2. Samples were obtained from the ongoing ImmuneRACE study (first 160 participants) and from over 1,000 subjects provided by 6 global collaborators. The sample metadata nearly always contained a de-identified subject ID, COVID-19 status, age in years and sex. Where HLA class I and class II types were available, the types were taken from metadata supplied by the sample provider, not from assay-based typing. Overall results and qualifications from the work: How much clinical and demographic metadata was included differed by source and by participant, and the metadata was provided uncurated.

Collaborating institutions collected whole blood in K2EDTA tubes following their own protocols. Collaborator samples were shipped for TCRbeta analysis as frozen whole blood, isolated PBMCs, or DNA extracted from either sample type. The clonotype was recovered from a woman in her 70s with acute or convalescent COVID-19. The source material was peripheral blood.

The CDR3 region: CASSGLMTGGTEAFF. The DNA reads TGTGCCAGCAGCGGTTTAATGACAGGGGGCACTGAAGCTTTCTTT. The chain uses TRBV2 and TRBJ1-1; TRBD1 agrees with 9 junctional bases. The germline V gene encodes CDR1 SNHLY and CDR2 FYNNEI. Here V drops 6 bases and J drops 4 bases, and the junction holds 9 bases not matched to any gene. The CDR3, cysteine through phenylalanine, is 15 amino acids long. Kept here is only the CDR3 DNA, which spans 45 bases and is read in frame from base 1.